Listed below are T cell receptor beta chains from one sample, sequenced in a study of radiation and T cells in renal cell carcinoma. Here immunoSEQ multiplex PCR was the method, and the copy in TCRdb shows in-frame clones only, minus some. The table includes under 20,000 clones, just over 60% detected once. Source: tumor tissue, taken from a patient whose treatment included radiotherapy and nephrectomy. The receptors shown here come from a woman between 70 and 85 years old with renal cell carcinoma. Each CDR3 is given with its conserved first and last residue. A D gene is named only where the DNA matches it firmly. Not all rows give a size; the values are once, few, many and, for expanded clones, a class.

d_call,v_call,j_call,clone_size,cdr3_aa,cdr3_nt
.,TRBV28,TRBJ1-1,once,CASSPRLITEAFF,TGTGCCAGCAGTCCCCGACTTATCACTGAAGCTTTCTTT
.,TRBV13,TRBJ1-6,few,CASSLTGLPEPLHF,TGTGCCAGCAGCTTAACGGGACTGCCCGAGCCCCTCCACTTT
.,TRBV7-9,TRBJ2-7,few,CASNTLVTYEQYF,TGTGCCAGCAACACACTAGTGACCTACGAGCAGTACTTC
.,TRBV29-1,TRBJ1-1,.,CSAQLRNTEAFF,TGCAGCGCTCAACTCCGGAACACTGAAGCTTTCTTT
.,TRBV5-1,TRBJ2-5,.,CASSLSPTLYQETQYF,TGCGCCAGCAGCTTGAGCCCCACACTGTACCAAGAGACCCAGTACTTC
.,TRBV19,TRBJ1-1,.,CASSIHRKSMNTEAFF,TGTGCCAGTAGTATCCACAGGAAATCTATGAACACTGAAGCTTTCTTT
.,TRBV7-2,TRBJ2-7,.,CASSLKGSEKYF,TGTGCCAGCAGCTTAAAGGGGTCGGAAAAGTACTTC
TRBD2,TRBV29-1,TRBJ2-1,.,CSVWSSGGVLEQFF,TGCAGCGTTTGGTCTAGCGGGGGGGTCCTTGAGCAGTTCTTC
.,TRBV5-4,TRBJ1-2,medium-sized,CASSLWAAPTYTF,TGTGCCAGCAGCTTGTGGGCGGCCCCGACTTACACCTTC
.,TRBV27,TRBJ1-3,few,CASSSGHHSGNTIYF,TGTGCCAGCAGTTCGGGACACCACTCTGGAAACACCATATATTTT
TRBD1,TRBV6-4,TRBJ2-5,.,CASSDLPGQGQETQYF,TGTGCCAGCAGTGACTTGCCGGGACAGGGGCAGGAGACCCAGTACTTC
TRBD2,TRBV2,TRBJ2-3,.,CASSAWRGGSDTQYF,TGTGCCAGCAGTGCATGGCGGGGGGGCTCGGATACGCAGTATTTT
.,TRBV25-1,TRBJ2-5,.,CAGEQPRGWQETQYF,TGTGCCGGCGAGCAGCCCAGAGGTTGGCAAGAGACCCAGTACTTC
.,TRBV2,TRBJ1-2,few,CASSERTRTFYGYTF,TGTGCCAGCAGTGAACGGACAAGGACCTTCTATGGCTACACCTTC
TRBD2,TRBV7-2,TRBJ2-3,.,CASRRLAGRADTQYF,TGTGCCAGCAGACGACTAGCGGGCCGAGCAGATACGCAGTATTTT
TRBD1,TRBV30,TRBJ1-5,once,CAWDRDDQPQHF,TGTGCCTGGGACAGGGACGATCAGCCCCAGCATTTT
.,TRBV7-9,TRBJ1-5,few,CASSLGTQPQHF,TGTGCCAGCAGCTTAGGAACGCAGCCCCAGCATTTT
.,TRBV6-1,TRBJ1-1,few,CASSEEGAGPTEAFF,TGTGCCAGCAGTGAAGAGGGCGCAGGGCCCACTGAAGCTTTCTTT
.,TRBV15,TRBJ1-5,.,CATSREGDQPQHF,TGTGCCACCAGCAGAGAAGGGGATCAGCCCCAGCATTTT
.,TRBV6-1,TRBJ2-3,.,CASSARVSTDTQYF,TGTGCCAGCAGTGCCCGTGTCAGCACAGATACGCAGTATTTT
TRBD1,TRBV11-3,TRBJ1-2,.,CASSSEGAPYYGYTF,TGTGCCAGCAGCTCAGAGGGGGCTCCCTACTATGGCTACACCTTC
TRBD1,TRBV6-1,TRBJ1-1,.,CASSDRGEVTEAFF,TGTGCCAGCAGTGACAGGGGGGAGGTCACTGAAGCTTTCTTT
.,TRBV7-2,TRBJ1-5,few,CASSPSTNQPQHF,TGTGCCAGCAGCCCTTCCACAAATCAGCCCCAGCATTTT
TRBD1,TRBV7-8,TRBJ1-3,.,CASSLAGQISGNTIYF,TGTGCCAGCAGCTTAGCGGGACAGATCTCTGGAAACACCATATATTTT
TRBD2,TRBV9,TRBJ2-1,.,CASSVPARGGLNSAEQFF,TGTGCCAGCAGCGTACCCGCCCGGGGGGGCCTGAACTCGGCTGAGCAGTTCTTC
TRBD1,TRBV18,TRBJ1-2,few,CASSLGQANYGYTF,TGTGCCAGCTCATTAGGACAGGCCAACTATGGCTACACCTTC
.,TRBV28,TRBJ2-7,.,CASRISGTAYF,TGTGCCAGCAGGATATCCGGGACTGCCTACTTC
.,TRBV6-5,TRBJ2-6,.,CASTRGLGANVLTF,TGTGCCAGCACTAGGGGTCTGGGGGCCAACGTCCTGACTTTC
.,TRBV4-2,TRBJ1-5,.,CASSPSAPATGVVSHNQPQHF,TGTGCCAGCAGCCCCAGCGCCCCGGCGACAGGTGTAGTCAGTCACAATCAGCCCCAGCATTTT
TRBD2,TRBV2,TRBJ2-3,.,CASSLFFGGLAGDTQYF,TGTGCCAGCAGCCTTTTTTTTGGAGGACTAGCTGGAGATACGCAGTATTTT
TRBD2,TRBV5-8,TRBJ2-3,.,CASSQGTSGGAPLYTQYF,TGCGCCAGCAGCCAAGGGACTAGCGGGGGGGCGCCCCTATATACGCAGTATTTT
.,TRBV11-1,TRBJ1-5,.,CASSPGPRYPQHF,TGTGCCAGCAGCCCAGGACCGCGGTACCCCCAGCATTTT
.,TRBV27,TRBJ1-1,.,CASRSFITGTTEAFF,TGTGCCAGCAGGTCCTTTATTACAGGAACCACTGAAGCTTTCTTT
.,TRBV5-5,TRBJ1-5,.,CASSSRAGGEPQHF,TGTGCCAGCAGCTCCAGGGCGGGGGGTGAGCCCCAGCATTTT
TRBD1,TRBV7-2,TRBJ2-7,medium-sized,CASSAPGTGTKQYF,TGTGCCAGCAGCGCTCCCGGGACAGGGACGAAGCAGTACTTC
TRBD1,TRBV28,TRBJ2-7,few,CASSLRRTGSSYEQYF,TGTGCCAGCAGCCTTCGTAGGACAGGGTCCTCCTACGAGCAGTACTTC
TRBD2,TRBV10-1,TRBJ2-1,.,CASVLLTSGRSNEQFF,TGCGCCAGCGTCCTCTTAACTAGCGGCCGATCTAATGAGCAGTTCTTC
TRBD1,TRBV5-8,TRBJ1-4,.,CASSLTGTGNEKLFF,TGTGCCAGCAGCTTGACCGGGACAGGCAATGAAAAACTGTTTTTT
.,TRBV9,TRBJ1-2,.,CASTQGQNGYTF,TGTGCCAGCACCCAAGGGCAGAATGGCTACACCTTC
.,TRBV5-6,TRBJ2-2,.,CASSLQSTGELFF,TGTGCCAGCAGCTTGCAATCCACCGGGGAGCTGTTTTTT
.,TRBV7-2,TRBJ1-1,few,CASSPMGQQNTEAFF,TGTGCCAGCAGCCCGATGGGACAACAGAACACTGAAGCTTTCTTT
TRBD1,TRBV19,TRBJ2-7,few,CATKSTGKSSYEQYF,TGTGCCACCAAATCGACAGGGAAGAGCTCCTACGAGCAGTACTTC
.,TRBV6-1,TRBJ2-7,.,CASSLQGGIDRQYF,TGTGCCAGCAGTCTACAGGGTGGTATCGATCGGCAGTACTTC
.,TRBV18,TRBJ1-1,few,CASSPKPRDTEAFF,TGTGCCAGCTCACCGAAGCCGCGCGACACTGAAGCTTTCTTT
.,TRBV6-1,TRBJ1-2,.,CASSERWGLGMGYTF,TGTGCCAGCAGTGAACGCTGGGGGCTAGGTATGGGCTACACCTTC
.,TRBV27,TRBJ1-1,medium-sized,CASRPNHDSAAFF,TGTGCCAGCAGGCCCAACCATGACTCGGCGGCTTTCTTT